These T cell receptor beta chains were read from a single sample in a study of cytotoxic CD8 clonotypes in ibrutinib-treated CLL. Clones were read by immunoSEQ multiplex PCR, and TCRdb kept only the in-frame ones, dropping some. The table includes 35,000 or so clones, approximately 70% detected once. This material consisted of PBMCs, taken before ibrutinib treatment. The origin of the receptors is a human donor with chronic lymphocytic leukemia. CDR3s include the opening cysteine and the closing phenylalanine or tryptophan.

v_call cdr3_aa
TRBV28 CASHTSGTAQETQYF
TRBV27 CASSPLDIQNTEAFF
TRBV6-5 CASTARAGRGEAFF
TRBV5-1 CASSPEGQFNQPQHF
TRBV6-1 CATRLEAGFYEQYF
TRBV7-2 CASSLDRGRDIQYF
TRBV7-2 CASSQTGGGQPQHF
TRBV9 CASSVGSLGFEQFF
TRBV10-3 CASTGSQGSNQPQHF
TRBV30 CAWTGGDYGYTF
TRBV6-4 CASSDSIGAGNSPLHF